This T cell receptor beta chain derives from a study of identical twins. The CDR3 consists of 15 residues. CDR1 and CDR2 from the germline V gene are SGHRS and YFSETQ. V trimming: 3 bases; J trimming: 5 bases; junction bases outside the gene matches: 7. TCRdb reanalysed the 5' RACE reads using MiXCR and keeps one entry per CDR3 protein. The sample shows 700,000 or so distinct CDR3 sequences, around 20% of them seen only once. This same sample was also part of a study on T cells expressing NK-cell markers.

Sequenced material: PBMCs. The clonotype was recovered from a woman aged 18-29 years in good health. This chain links TRBV5-1 with TRBJ2-7; 11 bases are shared with TRBD2. This chain's CDR3 is CASSSLTSGMNEQYF. CDR3 DNA sequence: TGCGCCAGCAGCTCGCTGACTAGCGGGATGAACGAGCAGTACTTC.